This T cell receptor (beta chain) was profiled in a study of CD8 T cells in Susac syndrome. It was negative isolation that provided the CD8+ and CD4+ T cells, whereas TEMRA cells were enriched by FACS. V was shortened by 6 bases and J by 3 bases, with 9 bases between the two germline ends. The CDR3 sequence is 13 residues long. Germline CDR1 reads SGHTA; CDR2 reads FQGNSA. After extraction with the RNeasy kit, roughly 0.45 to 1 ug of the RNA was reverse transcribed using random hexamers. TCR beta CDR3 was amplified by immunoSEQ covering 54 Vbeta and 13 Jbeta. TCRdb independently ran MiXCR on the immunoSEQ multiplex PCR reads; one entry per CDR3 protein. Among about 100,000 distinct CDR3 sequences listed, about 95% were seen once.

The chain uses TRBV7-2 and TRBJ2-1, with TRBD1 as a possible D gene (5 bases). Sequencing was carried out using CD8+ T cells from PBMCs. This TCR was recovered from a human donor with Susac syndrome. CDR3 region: CASRERGYNEQFF. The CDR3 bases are TGTGCCAGCAGGGAAAGGGGCTACAATGAGCAGTTCTTC.